The 32 T cell receptor beta chains below all came from one sample that was sequenced in a study of identical twins. TCRdb independently ran MiXCR on the 5' RACE reads; one entry per CDR3 protein. The sample lists 700,000 or so distinct CDR3 sequences, 8.6% occurring once. This sample was shared with a second study, whose subject was yellow fever vaccine responses in identical twins.

Sample: PBMCs. The source of these receptors is a woman in her late teens or twenties in good health.

This clonotype was seen only a few times. The CDR3: CASSLRDSEQYF. In nucleotides, the CDR3 is TGTGCCAGCAGCCTGCGGGACAGCGAGCAGTACTTC. The chain carries TRBV7-9 and TRBJ2-7, with D perhaps TRBD1 (7 bases). Trimming took 5 bases from V and 6 from J, leaving 11 bases between them. Germline CDR1 and CDR2: SEHNR and FQNEAQ (reference sequence). This CDR3 is 12 amino acids long.

CDR3 amino acids: CSASAPEVSTDTQYF. In nucleotides, the CDR3 is TGCAGTGCTAGCGCGCCCGAAGTTAGCACAGATACGCAGTATTTT. The V call is TRBV20-1, the J call TRBJ2-3; D gene uncertain. This CDR3 is 15 amino acids long. Germline V gives CDR1 DFQATT, CDR2 SNEGSKA (reference sequence). Trimming shortened V by 3 bases and J by 0 bases, and 13 bases separated the two germline ends.

The rearrangement uses TRBV3-1 and TRBJ2-7, with 7 bases matching TRBD1. Germline V gives CDR1 LGHDT, CDR2 YNNKEL (reference sequence). V trimming: 1 base; J trimming: 4 bases; junction bases outside the gene matches: 10. This CDR3 comprises 16 residues. The DNA of the CDR3 is TGTGCCAGCAGCCAAGGATTCGCGTTACAGGGGTACGAGCAGTACTTC. Its translation: CASSQGFALQGYEQYF.

CDR3 in amino acids: CSARFEETQYF. CDR3 coding DNA: TGCAGTGCTAGATTCGAAGAGACCCAGTACTTC. The chain uses TRBV20-1 and TRBJ2-5, with D unclear. Per germline, CDR1 DFQATT and CDR2 SNEGSKA (reference sequence). The V and J ends lost 2 bases and 3 bases respectively, with 4 bases between them. The CDR3 is made up of 11 amino acids.

The chain has TRBV27 and TRBJ2-5, with 9 bases identical to TRBD1. V dropped 5 bases and J dropped 9; count of bases not matched to a gene: 7. The length of the CDR3 is 13 residues. CDR1 and CDR2 from the germline V gene are MNHEY and SMNVEV (reference sequence). CDR3 in amino acids: CASSPGTGRPQYF. As DNA, the CDR3 is TGTGCCAGCAGTCCCGGGACAGGGAGGCCCCAGTACTTC.

The chain is built from TRBV6-2 or TRBV6-3 and TRBJ2-3, with 7 bases fitting TRBD2. This CDR3 comprises 16 residues. The junction had 13 bases not matched to a gene; V was cut back by 5 bases and J by 5 bases. From germline, CDR1 is MNHEY and CDR2 SVGEGT. The CDR3: CASSQQSGMSGDTQYF. As DNA, the CDR3 is TGTGCCAGCAGTCAACAGAGCGGGATGTCCGGAGATACGCAGTATTTT.

V is TRBV3-1 and J is TRBJ2-5; 11 bases align to TRBD2. Per germline, CDR1 LGHDT and CDR2 YNNKEL (reference sequence). The ends lost 0 bases at V and 1 base at J; junction bases unmatched: 4. This CDR3 comprises 17 residues. CDR3 residues: CASSQDVLAGAQETQYF. CDR3 nucleotides: TGTGCCAGCAGCCAAGATGTACTAGCGGGGGCCCAAGAGACCCAGTACTTC.

In DNA, the CDR3 is TGTGCCAGCAGCTCTCAGCGGGAGAGGGCAGATACGCAGTATTTT. It yields the protein CASSSQRERADTQYF. The chain recombines TRBV7-2 with TRBJ2-3, with TRBD2 matching over 8 bases. Germline CDR1 is SGHTA and CDR2 is FQGNSA. V lost 4 bases and J lost 4; bases outside the gene matches: 7. There are 15 residues in the CDR3.

The chain couples TRBV7-2 to TRBJ2-3; unclear D gene. V was cut by 3 bases and J by 2 bases, with 9 bases left in between. The CDR3 runs 14 residues. The germline V gene has CDR1 SGHTA and CDR2 FQGNSA. CDR3 bases: TGTGCCAGCAGCTTCATAGAGTACACAGATACGCAGTATTTT. Translating it yields CASSFIEYTDTQYF.

The sample holds a few counts of this clonotype. The chain has TRBV6-2 or TRBV6-3 and TRBJ2-6; D could derive from TRBD1 or TRBD2 (6 bases each). The germline V and J ends were trimmed by 9 bases and 0 bases, with 15 bases remaining between them. The CDR3 totals 16 residues. CDR1 and CDR2 (germline): MNHEY, SVGEGT. As DNA, the CDR3 is TGTGCCAGTAGGGGGGACCAGTACTCTGGGGCCAACGTCCTGACTTTC. The encoded protein is CASRGDQYSGANVLTF.

This clonotype turned up a few times. The J gene is TRBJ2-7, the V gene TRBV6-5; no definite D call. The CDR3 extends over 15 amino acids. V lost 0 bases and J lost 1, with 10 bases in between. Germline V CDR1 and CDR2: MNHEY, SVGAGI. The CDR3 here is CASSYSAGLSYEQYF. CDR3 DNA: TGTGCCAGCAGTTACTCGGCAGGTCTTTCCTACGAGCAGTACTTC.

This clonotype was counted only a few times. The V gene is TRBV4-1, the J gene TRBJ2-7; no clear D gene. The CDR3 has 15 amino acids. Germline CDR1 and CDR2: MGHRA and YSYEKL. V lost 3 bases and J 0 bases, leaving 12 bases between the germline ends. The CDR3 sequence: CASSQGNTGSYEQYF. The CDR3 DNA is TGCGCCAGCAGCCAGGGAAACACGGGCTCCTACGAGCAGTACTTC.

The chain carries TRBV29-1 and TRBJ2-1; D not resolved. The CDR3 is 11 amino acids. Germline loops: CDR1 SQVTM, CDR2 ANQGSEA. The V gene lost 6 bases and the J gene lost 4 bases, with 7 bases spanning the gap. CDR3 amino acids: CSVKDYNEQFF. The CDR3 coding sequence is TGCAGCGTCAAGGATTACAATGAGCAGTTCTTC.

The table lists this clonotype with a count of one. V is TRBV6-5 and J is TRBJ2-7; D not resolved. Germline loops: CDR1 MNHEY, CDR2 SVGAGI. The V gene lost 0 bases and the J gene lost 3 bases, with 15 bases spanning the gap. The CDR3 length is 16 residues. The CDR3: CASSYSSPPVSYEQYF. The CDR3 DNA reads as TGTGCCAGCAGTTACTCCTCGCCCCCAGTTAGCTACGAGCAGTACTTC.

The chain carries TRBV28 and TRBJ2-1, with no clear D. Trimming removed 9 bases at V and 3 bases at J, with 12 bases between. The CDR3 runs 13 residues. Looked up from germline, CDR1 is MDHEN and CDR2 is SYDVKM. The CDR3 DNA sequence: TGTGCCAGACAGACTGGATTCTACAATGAGCAGTTCTTC. Translating it yields CARQTGFYNEQFF.

The chain links TRBV10-3 to TRBJ1-1; a possible D gene is TRBD1 (5 bases). Germline CDR1 and CDR2: ENHRY and SYGVKD. V dropped 4 bases and J dropped 1 base, with 7 bases sitting between them. The CDR3 covers 13 residues. The CDR3, as DNA: TGTGCCATCAGTGTACAGGCGAACACTGAAGCTTTCTTT. This encodes CAISVQANTEAFF.

V gene TRBV14 combines with J gene TRBJ2-7; maybe TRBD1 (5 bases). This CDR3 region has 15 residues. Germline-derived CDR1 and CDR2 are SGHDN and FVKESK. V was cut by 6 bases and J by 5 bases, with 20 bases left in between. The chain's CDR3 is CASRALTVVGNEQYF. The CDR3 bases are TGTGCCAGCAGAGCTCTGACAGTCGTGGGGAACGAGCAGTACTTC.

The sample holds many counts of this clonotype. The chain has TRBV5-1 and TRBJ2-2; 11 positions agree with TRBD2. J lost 4 bases, V lost 5 bases, and 4 bases had no gene match. Germline CDR1 SGHRS, CDR2 YFSETQ. This CDR3 comprises 15 residues. The CDR3 loop is CASRWTSGFTGELFF. CDR3 in DNA: TGCGCCAGCAGGTGGACTAGCGGGTTCACCGGGGAGCTGTTTTTT. Variable domain in full (rest from reference TRBV5-1 and TRBJ2-2): KAGVTQTPRYLIKTRGQQVTLSCSPISGHRSVSWYQQTPGQGLQFLFEYFSETQRNKGNFPGRFSGRQFSNSRSEMNVSTLELGDSALYLCASRWTSGFTGELFFGEGSRLTVL.

This clonotype was recorded many times. J is TRBJ2-3 and V is TRBV29-1, with a tentative D call TRBD2 (5 bases). This CDR3 has 13 amino acids. Germline-derived CDR1 and CDR2 are SQVTM and ANQGSEA. The ends were cut back, 1 base at V and 4 bases at J, with 9 bases in the middle. The CDR3 reads CSVEGLAPDTQYF. CDR3 sequence (DNA): TGCAGCGTTGAAGGCCTAGCCCCAGATACGCAGTATTTT.

This clonotype has at least ten counts. The CDR3 loop reads CASSPGQGGEQYF. The CDR3 nucleotides are TGTGCCAGCAGCCCGGGACAGGGAGGCGAGCAGTACTTC. The chain is built from TRBV7-9 and TRBJ2-7; 9 positions agree with TRBD1. The CDR3 loop spans 13 amino acids. With 5 bases clipped from V and 6 bases from J, the junction kept 5 bases outside the gene matches. Germline V gene sequence: CDR1 SEHNR, CDR2 FQNEAQ (reference sequence).

This sequence joins TRBV27 and TRBJ1-1; no firm D call. V was shortened by 6 bases and J by 1 base, with 15 bases between the two germline ends. There are 15 residues in the CDR3. CDR1 is MNHEY and CDR2 is SMNVEV in the germline V gene (reference sequence). The CDR3 DNA reads as TGTGCCAGCAGCAACCCTGGGCATCCGAACACTGAAGCTTTCTTT. Translated, it gives CASSNPGHPNTEAFF.

Many counts were recorded for this clonotype. The V call is TRBV29-1, the J call TRBJ2-1; maybe TRBD2 (6 bases). V dropped 4 bases and J dropped 10 bases, with 20 bases sitting between them. Germline loops: CDR1 SQVTM, CDR2 ANQGSEA. The CDR3 is made up of 14 amino acids. This CDR3 is CSVGVTGALSEQFF. The CDR3 DNA reads TGCAGCGTTGGCGTAACGGGAGCCCTCTCGGAGCAGTTCTTC.

Ten or more counts support this clonotype. The chain recombines TRBV10-3 with TRBJ2-2; D might be TRBD2 (5 bases). Germline lookup yields CDR1 ENHRY and CDR2 SYGVKD. This CDR3 has 15 residues. Trimming left V 6 bases short and J 0 bases short, with 11 bases between. CDR3 protein: CAISREGANTGELFF. Here the CDR3 DNA reads TGTGCCATCAGCAGAGAGGGAGCGAACACCGGGGAGCTGTTTTTT.

This clonotype was seen just once. The CDR3 DNA is TGTGCCAGCAGTTCGGTCCCACGGGAGACCCAGTACTTC. This encodes CASSSVPRETQYF. This chain uses TRBV6-2 or TRBV6-3 with TRBJ2-5; D gene uncertain. V was clipped by 4 bases and J by 5 bases, with 11 bases between them. This CDR3 has 13 residues. CDR1 and CDR2 from the germline V gene are MNHEY and SVGEGT.

This clonotype was observed at least ten times. The J gene is TRBJ1-6, the V gene TRBV20-1; TRBD1 aligns across 10 bases. Germline V lookup: CDR1 DFQATT, CDR2 SNEGSKA (reference sequence). The V segment lost 5 bases and the J segment 9 bases; nucleotides outside the gene matches: 13. The CDR3 extends over 16 amino acids. The CDR3 sequence is CSAAENPGQGSSPLHF. CDR3 nucleotide sequence: TGCAGTGCTGCTGAGAATCCGGGACAGGGGTCTTCACCCCTCCACTTT.

This clonotype has just a few counts. The chain uses TRBV15 and TRBJ2-5; 10 bases match TRBD2. The CDR3 runs 16 residues. Germline assignment: CDR1 LNHNV and CDR2 YYDKDF (reference sequence). V shed 1 base and J 5 bases; nucleotides not matched to a gene: 7. In DNA, the CDR3 is TGTGCCACCAGCAGAGTGTCCAGCGGGAGGGGGGAGACCCAGTACTTC. Residues: CATSRVSSGRGETQYF.

This clonotype was found a few times. The chain combines TRBV29-1 with TRBJ2-4, with D uncertain. The germline V gene encodes CDR1 SQVTM and CDR2 ANQGSEA. V lost 0 bases, J lost 6 bases, and 3 bases lay in between. This CDR3 is 11 amino acids long. CDR3 loop: CSVEDLNIQYF. CDR3 coding DNA: TGCAGCGTTGAAGATCTAAACATTCAGTACTTC.

This clonotype was counted only a few times. Written as DNA, the CDR3 is TGTGCCACCAGCAGAGCTAGCGGGGGGGGAAACAATGAGCAGTTCTTC. Its translation is CATSRASGGGNNEQFF. The V and J genes are TRBV15 and TRBJ2-1; the match to TRBD2 covers 12 bases. The CDR3 is 16 amino acids. Per germline, CDR1 LNHNV and CDR2 YYDKDF (reference sequence). V lost 1 base to trimming and J lost 5 bases; unmatched junction nucleotides: 3.

This clonotype has only a few counts. The V call is TRBV12-3 or TRBV12-4, the J call TRBJ2-7, with D perhaps TRBD1 or TRBD2 (6 bases each). CDR3 length: 15 residues. V was clipped by 5 bases and J by 2 bases, with 16 bases between them. CDR3 in amino acids: CASSPGGGRAYEQYF. CDR3 DNA sequence: TGTGCCAGCAGTCCGGGTGGGGGGCGAGCCTACGAGCAGTACTTC.

The gene calls are TRBV29-1 and TRBJ2-3; 12 bases align to TRBD2. Trimming removed 6 bases from V and 1 base from J; junction bases left unmatched: 11. CDR3 length: 17 amino acids. The V gene's germline CDR1 is SQVTM and CDR2 ANQGSEA. The CDR3 bases are TGCAGCGTCCTGGGGACTAGCGGGCGGGGCGGCACAGATACGCAGTATTTT. It yields the protein CSVLGTSGRGGTDTQYF.

There are a few counts of this clonotype. The chain is built from TRBV7-8 and TRBJ1-2; D is unresolved. The CDR3 runs to 12 residues. The V gene lost 5 bases and the J gene lost 6 bases, with 10 bases spanning the gap. Germline lookup yields CDR1 SGHVS and CDR2 FQNEAQ. The CDR3 region has the DNA TGTGCCAGCAGCGCCCGAGCGGATGGCTACACCTTC. Translated: CASSARADGYTF.

This clonotype came up a few times. The rearrangement joins TRBV6-1 to TRBJ2-4; TRBD1 matches at 7 bases. CDR3 length: 13 amino acids. J lost 8 bases, V lost 3 bases, and 4 bases had no gene match. Germline V gives CDR1 MNHNS, CDR2 SASEGT. The CDR3 region is CASSDQQGYIQYF. DNA of the CDR3: TGTGCCAGCAGTGACCAACAGGGGTACATTCAGTACTTC.